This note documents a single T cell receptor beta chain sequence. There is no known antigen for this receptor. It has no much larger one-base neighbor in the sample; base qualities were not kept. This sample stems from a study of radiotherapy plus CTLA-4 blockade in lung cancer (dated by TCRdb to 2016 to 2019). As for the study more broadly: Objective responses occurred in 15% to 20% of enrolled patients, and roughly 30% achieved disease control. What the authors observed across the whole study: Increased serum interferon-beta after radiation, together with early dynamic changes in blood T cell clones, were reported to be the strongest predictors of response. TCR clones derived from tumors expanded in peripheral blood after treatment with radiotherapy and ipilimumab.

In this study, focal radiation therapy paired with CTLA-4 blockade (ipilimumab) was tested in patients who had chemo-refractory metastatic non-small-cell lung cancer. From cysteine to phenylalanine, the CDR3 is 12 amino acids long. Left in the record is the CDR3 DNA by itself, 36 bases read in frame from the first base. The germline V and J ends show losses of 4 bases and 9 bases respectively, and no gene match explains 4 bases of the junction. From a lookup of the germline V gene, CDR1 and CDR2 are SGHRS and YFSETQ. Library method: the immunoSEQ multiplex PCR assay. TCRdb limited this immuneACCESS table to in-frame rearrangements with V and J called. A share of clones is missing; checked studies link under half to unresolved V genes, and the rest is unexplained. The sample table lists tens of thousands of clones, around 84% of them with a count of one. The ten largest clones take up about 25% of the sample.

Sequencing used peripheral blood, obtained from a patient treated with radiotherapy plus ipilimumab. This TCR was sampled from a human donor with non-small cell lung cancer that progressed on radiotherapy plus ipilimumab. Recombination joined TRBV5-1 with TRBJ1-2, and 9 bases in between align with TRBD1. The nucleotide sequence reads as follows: TGCGCCAGCAGCCGGACAGGGGAGAGCTACACCTTC. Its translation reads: CASSRTGESYTF.